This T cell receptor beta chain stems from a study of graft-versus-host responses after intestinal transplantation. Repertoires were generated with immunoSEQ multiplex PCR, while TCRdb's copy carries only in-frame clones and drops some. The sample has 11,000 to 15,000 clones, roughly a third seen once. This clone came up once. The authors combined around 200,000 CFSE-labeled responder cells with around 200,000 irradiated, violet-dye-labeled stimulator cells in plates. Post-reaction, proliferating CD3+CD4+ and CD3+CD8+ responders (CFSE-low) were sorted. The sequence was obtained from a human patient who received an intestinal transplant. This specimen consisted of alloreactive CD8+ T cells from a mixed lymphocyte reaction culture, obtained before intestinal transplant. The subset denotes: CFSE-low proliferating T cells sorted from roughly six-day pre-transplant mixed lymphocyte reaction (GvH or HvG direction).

The CDR3 nucleotides are TGCGCCAGCAGCCAAGGCCATGCCGTTCTAGCGGGGGCGAAAAACAATGAGCAGTTCTTC. It codes for CASSQGHAVLAGAKNNEQFF. The chain joins TRBV4-1 to TRBJ2-1; the match to TRBD2 covers 10 bases. V lost 1 base and J lost 5; bases outside the gene matches: 17. Germline CDR1 reads MGHRA; CDR2 reads YSYEKL. The CDR3 loop spans 20 amino acids.